A selection of T cell receptor beta chains follows, all from one sample in a study of OX40 agonist ivuxolimab in advanced cancers. TCRdb keeps only in-frame clones here, not all; method: immunoSEQ multiplex PCR. The data hold around 31,000 clones, with more than 80% observed a single time. The sequenced sample was CD4+ or CD8+ T cells sorted from blood, obtained in a trial of the OX40 agonist ivuxolimab. The origin of the receptors is an adult with an advanced solid tumor such as melanoma, head and neck, liver or kidney cancer. Each CDR3 is given with its conserved first and last residue. Fields, in order: J gene, clone size, D gene, V gene, CDR3 DNA, CDR3 protein. A D gene is named only where the DNA matches it firmly. The size field is filled for only some rows; it gives once, few, many or a size class.

>TRBJ1-2|NA|TRBD1|TRBV6-1
TGTGCCAGCAGTGCCGCGACAGGGATAGATGGCTACACCTTC
CASSAATGIDGYTF
>TRBJ1-5|NA|NA|TRBV19
TGTGCCAGTAGTATCAGGGACACCAATCAGCCCCAGCATTTT
CASSIRDTNQPQHF
>TRBJ1-2|few|NA|TRBV28
TGTGCCAGCAGTGACTCGGTTAACTATGGCTACACCTTC
CASSDSVNYGYTF
>TRBJ1-4|NA|NA|TRBV10-3
TGTGCCATCAGTGGAGAGGGACGGGGAAAACTGTTTTTT
CAISGEGRGKLFF
>TRBJ2-6|once|NA|TRBV6-1
TGTGCCAGCAAAACAGGTGGGGCCAACGTCCTGACTTTC
CASKTGGANVLTF
>TRBJ1-4|NA|NA|TRBV6-5
TGTGCCAGCAGTGTAAAGGGAGCGAATGAAAAACTGTTTTTT
CASSVKGANEKLFF
>TRBJ2-3|NA|TRBD2|TRBV25-1
TGTGCCAGCATTCCCCCGACTAGCGGGGTAAGCACAGATACGCAGTATTTT
CASIPPTSGVSTDTQYF
>TRBJ2-2|NA|TRBD2|TRBV11-1
TGTGCCAGCAGACGACTAGCGGGGGGGAACACCGGGGAGCTGTTTTTT
CASRRLAGGNTGELFF
>TRBJ1-1|NA|TRBD1|TRBV7-8
TGTGCCAGCAGCTTTGGGACAGGGATGGGCACTGAAGCTTTCTTT
CASSFGTGMGTEAFF
>TRBJ2-7|NA|NA|TRBV7-2
TGTGCCAGCAGCTTGGGATTTTCCTACGAGCAGTACTTC
CASSLGFSYEQYF
>TRBJ1-2|NA|NA|TRBV19
TGTGCCAGTGAAGCCGGGACCTCGGCTAACTATGGCTACACCTTC
CASEAGTSANYGYTF
>TRBJ2-2|NA|NA|TRBV7-3
TGTGCCAGCAGCTTACATGGAGAGGGATCGAACACCGGGGAGCTGTTTTTT
CASSLHGEGSNTGELFF
>TRBJ2-3|NA|NA|TRBV4-2
TGTGCCAGCAGCCAAGATAGTTCGACTACGGTGGATACGCAGTATTTT
CASSQDSSTTVDTQYF
>TRBJ1-1|NA|NA|TRBV6-5
TGTGCCAGCAGTTCCGGGGGGGTAAGGGCGAACACTGAAGCTTTCTTT
CASSSGGVRANTEAFF
>TRBJ2-3|NA|TRBD2|TRBV5-1
TGCGCCAGCAGCATAGCGGGGGGTAGCACAGATACGCAGTATTTT
CASSIAGGSTDTQYF
>TRBJ1-2|NA|TRBD1|TRBV27
TGTGCCAGTACTACGACAGGGAGTAGTGGCTACACCTTC
CASTTTGSSGYTF